Below, 18 T cell receptor beta chains from the same sample are listed, as sequenced in a study of T cell responses to AZD1222 COVID-19 vaccine (dated by TCRdb to the early 2020s). The library relied on the immunoSEQ multiplex PCR assay. TCRdb stores this immuneACCESS table with in-frame sequences only. Part of the clones is absent; in the studies checked, under half of the shortfall reflects unresolved V genes, and no reason is known for the rest. Here the sample has about 210,000 clones; around 94% occur a single time. The ten top clones hold around 1.7% of the sample. Reading the label with the study, this specimen's time point is: about 28 days (+/-7) after the second vaccine dose. This specimen's treatment or condition label, per the study, means: meningococcal conjugate vaccine given as trial control. Material: peripheral blood, obtained 28 days after the second dose of the MenACWY control vaccine. These receptors originate from an adult who received the MenACWY meningococcal vaccine as a control.

The V call is TRBV30, the J call TRBJ2-1; 7 nucleotides line up with TRBD2. The junction had 8 bases not matched to a gene; V was cut back by 0 bases and J by 0 bases. Per germline, CDR1 GTSNPN and CDR2 SVGIG (reference sequence). The CDR3 contains 17 residues. The CDR3 sequence is CAWSVGLRGSSYNEQFF. The CDR3 nucleotides are TGTGCCTGGAGTGTAGGATTGCGGGGGAGCTCCTACAATGAGCAGTTCTTC.

In its sample, this clone was seen a few times. The rearrangement uses TRBV28 and TRBJ2-7, with D uncertain. V lost 7 bases to trimming and J lost 4 bases, with 14 bases between them. This CDR3 region has 13 residues. CDR1 is MDHEN, CDR2 SYDVKM, per germline. The CDR3 DNA sequence: TGTGCCAGCACTAAGGTTACGTCGTACGAGCAGTACTTC. Translated: CASTKVTSYEQYF.

The chain is built from TRBV6-5 and TRBJ2-3; 9 bases match TRBD2. CDR3 size: 15 residues. The trim removed 10 bases at V and 2 bases at J, leaving 10 bases unmatched. In germline, CDR1 is MNHEY, CDR2 SVGAGI. The CDR3 is CATPETSGPTDTQYF. Here the CDR3 DNA reads TGTGCCACCCCGGAGACTAGCGGCCCCACAGATACGCAGTATTTT.

As concerns this clone: The junction departs from germline at one end; a sequencing error may be responsible. The chain recombines TRBV27 with TRBJ2-3; D is unresolved. CDR3 length: 12 residues. Germline values: CDR1 MNHEY, CDR2 SMNVEV (reference sequence). CDR3 in DNA: TGTGCCAGCAGTCCGACCCGGGTACCTCTGCATTTT. This translates into CASSPTRVPLHF.

The V gene is TRBV2, the J gene TRBJ1-5; 11 nucleotides agree with TRBD1. Germline V CDR1 and CDR2: SNHLY, FYNNEI. This CDR3 region has 15 residues. V lost 7 bases and J lost 6; bases outside the gene matches: 8. CDR3 amino acids: CASTGGQGASQPQHF. The CDR3 DNA is TGTGCCAGCACAGGAGGACAGGGGGCCAGTCAGCCCCAGCATTTT.

The chain carries TRBV28 and TRBJ1-5; D unresolved. Deletions cut 7 bases from V and 9 bases from J, with 13 bases between. CDR1 is MDHEN, CDR2 SYDVKM, per germline. The CDR3 sequence is 12 residues long. The CDR3 DNA reads TGTGCCAGCACCTCGTTTGTTCGGCCCCAGCATTTT. Translation: CASTSFVRPQHF.

The rearrangement links TRBV2 to TRBJ1-5; D is uncertain. CDR1 is SNHLY and CDR2 is FYNNEI in the germline V gene. CDR3 length equals 13 residues. V was clipped by 3 bases and J by 5 bases, with 8 bases between them. CDR3 DNA: TGTGCCAGCAGTGAGTTTAGGGATCAGCCCCAGCATTTT. This encodes CASSEFRDQPQHF.

This rearrangement joins TRBV25-1 to TRBJ1-1, with no clear D. Trimming pared 2 bases from V and 7 bases from J, leaving 8 bases between. CDR1 MGHDK and CDR2 SYGVNS come from the germline V gene. The CDR3 consists of 12 residues. The chain's CDR3 is CASSELGDEAFF. CDR3 in DNA: TGTGCCAGCAGTGAACTCGGGGATGAAGCTTTCTTT. Looking up the rest from reference TRBV25-1 and TRBJ1-1 gives the full variable domain: EADIYQTPRYLVIGTGKKITLECSQTMGHDKMYWYQQDPGMELHLIHYSYGVNSTEKGDLSSESTVSRIRTEHFPLTLESARPSHTSQYLCASSELGDEAFFGQGTRLTVV.

The chain employs TRBV6-5 and TRBJ2-7, with D possibly being TRBD2 (6 bases). Germline V gene data show CDR1 as MNHEY and CDR2 as SVGAGI. The V end lost 5 bases, the J end lost 2 bases, and 16 bases lay between the germline ends. This CDR3 is built from 15 residues. The CDR3 DNA sequence: TGTGCCAGCAGTCTAAGACTAGAATCACCCTACGAGCAGTACTTC. Its translation is CASSLRLESPYEQYF.

This sequence joins TRBV30 and TRBJ2-7, with D hard to call. The CDR3 sequence is 16 residues long. The V gene lost 4 bases and the J gene lost 2 bases, with 21 bases spanning the gap. The germline V gene encodes CDR1 GTSNPN and CDR2 SVGIG (reference sequence). The CDR3 spells CAWTPSRTDRPYEQYF. CDR3 nucleotide sequence: TGTGCCTGGACCCCCAGCCGTACCGACCGTCCCTACGAGCAGTACTTC.

The V call is TRBV7-3, the J call TRBJ2-1; 8 bases are shared with TRBD2. The V and J ends lost 3 bases and 8 bases, in that order; junction bases with no gene match: 9. CDR1 is SGHTA, CDR2 FQGTGA, per germline. There are 15 residues in the CDR3. The CDR3 DNA is TGTGCCAGCAGCTTCTCGGGAGGGCCTTCGGATGAGCAGTTCTTC. Its protein product is CASSFSGGPSDEQFF.

V usage is TRBV7-2 and J usage is TRBJ2-4; 8 bases align to TRBD2. The CDR3 spans 16 residues. Germline lookup yields CDR1 SGHTA and CDR2 FQGNSA. V lost 4 bases to trimming and J lost 8 bases; unmatched junction nucleotides: 13. CDR3 nucleotides: TGTGCCAGCAGCTCCGGGGGGGTGGCAGGGGTGGACATTCAGTACTTC. This codes for CASSSGGVAGVDIQYF. The full variable domain, rest sourced from reference TRBV7-2 and TRBJ2-4, is GAGVSQSPSNKVTEKGKDVELRCDPISGHTALYWYRQSLGQGLEFLIYFQGNSAPDKSGLPSDRFSAERTGGSVSTLTIQRTQQEDSAVYLCASSSGGVAGVDIQYFGAGTRLSVL.

The gene calls are TRBV19 and TRBJ1-4; D gene ambiguous. CDR3 size: 14 residues. In germline, CDR1 is LNHDA, CDR2 SQIVND (reference sequence). The V gene lost 3 bases and the J gene lost 5 bases, with 10 bases spanning the gap. The CDR3: CASSMRRANEKLFF. DNA for the CDR3: TGTGCCAGTAGTATGAGACGAGCAAATGAAAAACTGTTTTTT.

This clone has just a few counts. The chain combines TRBV11-2 with TRBJ2-3, with a weak D call TRBD1 (6 bases). Germline CDR1 SGHAT, CDR2 FQNNGV. V was cut by 7 bases and J by 2 bases, with 16 bases left in between. CDR3 length: 15 residues. CDR3: CASTIGQRLTDTQYF. Written as DNA, the CDR3 is TGTGCCAGCACTATTGGACAGCGCCTCACAGATACGCAGTATTTT.

This chain connects TRBV7-8 to TRBJ2-5; D remains unclear. Germline lookup yields CDR1 SGHVS and CDR2 FQNEAQ. V was pared by 2 bases and J by 3 bases, with 10 bases between. There are 14 residues in the CDR3. In DNA form, the CDR3 reads TGTGCCAGCAGCTTACGAACAGATAAAGAGACCCAGTACTTC. This encodes CASSLRTDKETQYF.

This clone came up once. The rearrangement links TRBV19 to TRBJ1-1; 7 bases fit TRBD1. This CDR3 has 14 amino acids. Germline V gene data show CDR1 as LNHDA and CDR2 as SQIVND (reference sequence). Trimming at V came to 8 bases and at J to 4 bases, leaving 10 bases not matched to a gene. This CDR3 is CASHHAGGRTEAFF. The CDR3 nucleotides read TGTGCCAGTCACCATGCAGGGGGGCGCACTGAAGCTTTCTTT.

Concerning this clone itself: Given the absence of the conserved phenylalanine or tryptophan at the CDR3 end, a read error is likely. Because the CDR3's place on the DNA is in doubt, the DNA is left out and the CDR3 is given as listed by TCRdb. The genes are TRBV12-2 and TRBJ1-4. TRBV12-2 is a documented pseudogene. The CDR3 region is 9 residues in length, termini included. CDR3 loop: CASRWEGRV.

The chain employs TRBV28 and TRBJ1-2, with 9 bases matching TRBD1. Per germline, CDR1 MDHEN and CDR2 SYDVKM. V dropped 1 base and J dropped 2; count of bases not matched to a gene: 11. CDR3 size: 18 residues. The CDR3 is CASSLLGGTGSPNYGYTF. In nucleotides, the CDR3 is TGTGCCAGCAGTTTATTAGGTGGGACAGGGAGCCCCAACTATGGCTACACCTTC.